This T cell receptor beta chain was identified during a study of shared clonotypes between healthy human individuals. Negatively enriched CD4+ T cells were divided by CD45RA into naive and memory. Regarding the study as a whole: When compared with the clonotypes that were shared by all four sorted-subset donors, the non-shared clonotypes turned out to have lower generation probabilities.

In the authors' methods: Filtering differed for immunoSEQ, which gave only junction sequences without quality scores. Some clones are missing from TCRdb's copy, which holds only in-frame ones; the method was immunoSEQ multiplex PCR. V, J and clone size derive from that table, while D and trimming were established from the DNA sequence. This sample has approximately 2.3 million clones, with approximately 93% found just once. Comments on this clone: Its antigen is not identified.

In germline, CDR1 is MNHNS, CDR2 SASEGT. The CDR3 totals 14 residues. The germline V and J ends were trimmed by 2 bases and 0 bases, with 2 bases remaining between them. The chain uses TRBV6-1 and TRBJ2-6; D remains ambiguous. Input material: naive CD4+ T cells from PBMCs. The subset: CD45RA+ positively selected. This clonotype originated in a young man in good health. Some clones in this sample may be carry-over from other donors' samples. The CDR3 DNA follows: TGTGCCAGCAGTGAAATCTCTGGGGCCAACGTCCTGACTTTC. This sequence encodes CASSEISGANVLTF.